This record covers a single T cell receptor (beta chain). Sequenced by immunoSEQ multiplex PCR; TCRdb stores in-frame clones only, minus some. Here the sample spans over 45,000 clones, roughly 88% being singletons. The entry originates in a study of OX40 agonist ivuxolimab in advanced cancers. Turning to the study itself: Two patients with cutaneous melanoma and one with hepatocellular carcinoma, three in total, showed partial responses.

This TCR derives from an adult with an advanced solid tumor such as melanoma, head and neck, liver or kidney cancer. The material was CD4+ or CD8+ T cells sorted from blood, obtained in a trial of the OX40 agonist ivuxolimab.

CDR3 residues: CASSQMWTRPSSYNEQFF. In DNA form, the CDR3 reads TGCGCCAGCAGCCAAATGTGGACGAGACCTAGCTCCTACAATGAGCAGTTCTTC. This sequence joins TRBV4-1 and TRBJ2-1; D is undetermined. The CDR3 loop spans 18 amino acids. V was clipped by 2 bases and J by 0 bases, with 17 bases between them. Germline loops: CDR1 MGHRA, CDR2 YSYEKL.